The clone carrying this T cell receptor (beta chain) was detected only a few times. The CDR3 is 13 amino acids. CDR1 SGDLS and CDR2 YYNGEE come from the germline V gene. Between the trimmed V and J ends, which lost 2 bases and 4 bases, there was a span of 6 bases. TCRdb passed the RT-PCR reads through MiXCR, listing each CDR3 protein once. The table records about 680,000 distinct CDR3 sequences, 14% of them present only once. The sample was memory CD4+ T cells from blood. The clonotype comes from a female donor in good health, serving as a healthy control. The chain has TRBV9 and TRBJ2-2; D unclear. In nucleotides, the CDR3 is TGTGCCAGCAGCGTCTCCTTCACCGGGGAGCTGTTTTTT. Translated: CASSVSFTGELFF.